A single sample gave rise to the 6 T cell receptor beta chains below, sequenced in a study of cytomegalovirus exposure and HLA in healthy donors. PCR used 60 Vbeta primers and 13 Jbeta primers. Profiling relied on immunoSEQ multiplex PCR, and the TCRdb table lists in-frame clones only, not all of them. The sample has a few hundred thousand clones, about 80% seen once. Sequenced input: PBMCs. The receptors come from a woman aged 60-70 years in good health and CMV-seropositive.

J is TRBJ2-5 and V is TRBV5-4; D ambiguous. The CDR3 runs 15 residues. Trimming pared 1 base from V and 4 bases from J, leaving 14 bases between. Germline V lookup: CDR1 SGHNT, CDR2 YYREEE (reference sequence). CDR3 DNA sequence: TGTGCCAGCAGCTTGCGGGTCGATAGAGGAGAGACCCAGTACTTC. It specifies CASSLRVDRGETQYF.

Details on this clone: One end of the junction fails to match germline, which may point to a read error. The rearrangement joins TRBV7-2 to TRBJ2-4, with a tentative D call TRBD2 (6 bases). CDR3 length: 10 amino acids. Germline-derived CDR1 and CDR2 are SGHTA and FQGNSA. The CDR3 sequence: CASSCPRGNF. The DNA for the CDR3 is TGTGCCAGCAGCTGCCCACGGGGGAACTTC. Complete variable domain (other parts from reference TRBV7-2 and TRBJ2-4): GAGVSQSPSNKVTEKGKDVELRCDPISGHTALYWYRQSLGQGLEFLIYFQGNSAPDKSGLPSDRFSAERTGGSVSTLTIQRTQQEDSAVYLCASSCPRGNFGAGTRLSVL.

For this clone: A junction end diverges from the germline sequence, so it may reflect a read error. The rearrangement joins TRBV6-1 to TRBJ2-7, with TRBD1 identical over 7 bases. The length of the CDR3 is 12 residues. The germline CDR1 and CDR2 sequences are MNHNS and SASEGT. In nucleotides, the CDR3 is TGTGCCAGCAAGGGACAGTCCTTCGAGCAGTACTTC. Amino acids: CASKGQSFEQYF.

This clone was detected only once. This chain links TRBV28 with TRBJ2-1; D possibly corresponds to TRBD2 (5 bases). The CDR3 runs 14 residues. V was clipped by 8 bases and J by 0 bases, with 11 bases between them. Germline CDR1 MDHEN, CDR2 SYDVKM. The CDR3 protein is CASLLGSSYNEQFF. The CDR3 nucleotides are TGTGCCAGCCTCCTAGGGAGCTCCTACAATGAGCAGTTCTTC.

The rearrangement links TRBV6-6 to TRBJ2-7; D possibly corresponds to TRBD2 (6 bases). The ends were cut back, 7 bases at V and 2 bases at J, with 15 bases in the middle. The CDR3 is 14 amino acids. Germline CDR1 and CDR2: MNHNY and SVGAGI (reference sequence). DNA of the CDR3: TGTGCCAGCACCTGGGGGGACCGAACCTACGAGCAGTACTTC. It codes for CASTWGDRTYEQYF.

J is TRBJ2-7 and V is TRBV2, with 7 bases aligning to TRBD1. Per germline, CDR1 SNHLY and CDR2 FYNNEI. This CDR3 comprises 11 residues. V trimming: 6 bases; J trimming: 9 bases; junction bases outside the gene matches: 5. The DNA for the CDR3 is TGTGCCAGCAGCCCGACAGGGATGCAGTACTTC. As protein: CASSPTGMQYF. The full variable domain, with the rest looked up from reference TRBV2 and TRBJ2-7, is EPEVTQTPSHQVTQMGQEVILRCVPISNHLYFYWYRQILGQKVEFLVSFYNNEISEKSEIFDDQFSVERPDGSNFTLKIRSTKLEDSAMYFCASSPTGMQYFGPGTRLTVT.